This T cell receptor (beta chain) was sequenced for a study of pediatric ulcerative colitis (dated by TCRdb to 2018 to 2020). With regard to the full study: Of the ulcerative colitis patients, about 7 had pancolitis and two had left-sided colitis, and histology in every patient was consistent with ulcerative colitis. From 8 or 9 newly diagnosed, treatment-naive pediatric ulcerative colitis patients and a few non-IBD control children, paired blood and rectal samples were collected. By Pediatric Ulcerative Colitis Activity Index, mild disease was classified in a couple of patients, moderate disease in several and acute severe colitis in three.

Concerning this clone: The antigen it binds to is not known. No base qualities exist here, and no much larger clone lies one base off it.

Beyond this particular receptor, the publication reports: Repertoires were derived from total lymphocyte DNA, so rare subsets such as regulatory T cells may have patterns not reflected. Features of the rectal repertoire distinguished controls, mild-moderate colitis patients and acute severe colitis patients, and in acute severe colitis rectal diversity was lower because of clonal expansions. Blood-derived T cells may have been included in rectal pinch biopsies, especially in patients with overt colitis. The healthy control group was small, consisting of only four individuals. A couple of rectal CDR3 clonotypes were detected in all ulcerative colitis patients and were not detected in any of the controls. Significantly higher autologous blood-rectal clonal overlap was found in ulcerative colitis patients than in controls, which suggested increased T cell trafficking to inflamed tissue. A couple of patients' blood samples yielded substantially fewer templates for technical reasons and were excluded from blood-rectal overlap analysis.

The germline V end is reduced by 4 bases and the J end by 0 bases; junction bases left unmatched: 6. Measured from the cysteine to the phenylalanine, the CDR3 is 16 residues long. The DNA shown is the 48-base CDR3, in frame from base 1. The germline V gene (reference sequence) sets CDR1 to SGHNT and CDR2 to YYREEE. Through the immunoSEQ TRB Survey service, multiplex V and J primers were used to amplify rearranged CDR3 beta regions from genomic DNA. To keep sequencing depth the same across samples, survey-level depth of up to 500,000 reads per sample was applied. Libraries were purified, pooled and sequenced on Illumina technology. The paper's data handling went like this. Productive clonality, sample overlap, pairwise scatters, CDR3 beta length, V/D/J gene usage and productiveness were assessed with immunoSEQ online tools. Alongside Shannon and Simpson indices, calculated diversity was computed as the number of unique rearrangements divided by total templates, multiplied by 100. Principal component analysis used the R prcomp function and ggbiplot package on Z-score normalized data. Morisita's index was used to quantify the clonal overlap between blood and rectum within each subject. The immuneACCESS repertoire file appears here via TCRdb, limited to in-frame rearrangements. These files lack a portion of the clones; in checked studies, under half of the deficit traces to unresolved V genes, and the cause of the others is not known. The DNA was the basis for D and trimming; V, J and clone size are from that table. Across this sample there are some 50,000 clones, with under 80% seen only once. The ten largest clones represent about 4% of the sample.

One to two pinch biopsies were taken from the rectum for research during colonoscopy. Before the diagnostic colonoscopy, none of the ulcerative colitis patients had been given immunosuppressive medication. Before DNA was isolated, the rectal biopsies underwent proteinase K digestion. The Wizard kit (Promega) was used to extract genomic DNA from the blood and intestinal samples. The receptor's source is a girl under 18 with moderate ulcerative colitis. Sequencing was done on a sample of gut tissue. The V gene is TRBV5-4 and the J gene is TRBJ2-4; the central 8 bases match TRBD2. CDR3 region: CASSEPGGLAKNIQYF. Here is the DNA: TGTGCCAGCAGCGAACCGGGGGGGTTAGCCAAAAACATTCAGTACTTC.